Presented here are 25 T cell receptor beta chains from one specimen sequenced in a study of spatial heterogeneity in lung cancer. In TCRdb, the 5' RACE reads were re-called with MiXCR into one record per CDR3 protein. The table lists 40,000 to 50,000 distinct CDR3 sequences, more than 9% of them singletons, with approximately 17% in the top ten. The time point is: blood at routine non-recurrence follow-up after resection. Sequencing used PBMCs, obtained at follow-up. These receptors were taken from a female donor with early-stage non-small cell lung cancer.

This clonotype was recorded many times. This chain joins TRBV6-2 or TRBV6-3 and TRBJ2-1; 11 nucleotides match TRBD2. Per germline, CDR1 MNHEY and CDR2 SVGEGT. V shed 6 bases, J shed 4 bases, and the junction held 8 bases outside the gene matches. CDR3 length: 16 amino acids. Written as DNA, the CDR3 is TGTGCCAGCAGCATCGCCTCTAGCGGGGGGTACAATGAGCAGTTCTTC. Translating it yields CASSIASSGGYNEQFF.

Many counts were recorded for this clonotype. V gene TRBV28 combines with J gene TRBJ1-5; no firm D call. The V end was cut by 2 bases, the J end by 6 bases, with 11 bases between. Per the germline V gene, CDR1 is MDHEN and CDR2 is SYDVKM. The length of the CDR3 is 14 residues. The CDR3 nucleotides read TGTGCCAGCAGTTTAAGGTCTTCAACTCAGCCCCAGCATTTT. Protein sequence: CASSLRSSTQPQHF.

This clonotype was counted at least ten times. The rearrangement links TRBV4-1 to TRBJ2-3; D perhaps matches TRBD1 (6 bases). V was trimmed by 2 bases and J by 4 bases, leaving 13 bases between them. The CDR3 has 15 residues. Germline V gene data show CDR1 as MGHRA and CDR2 as YSYEKL. The CDR3 loop reads CASSQSRTAADTQYF. The CDR3 DNA reads as TGCGCCAGCAGCCAAAGCCGGACAGCGGCAGATACGCAGTATTTT.

This clonotype is categorized as medium-sized. The rearrangement joins TRBV6-2 or TRBV6-3 to TRBJ1-6; possibly TRBD1 for D (6 bases). CDR3 size: 15 residues. CDR1 is MNHEY and CDR2 is SVGEGT in the germline V gene. V lost 0 bases and J lost 10, with 13 bases in between. The CDR3 DNA follows: TGTGCCAGCAGTTACTCTTCGGACAGCTTCTCACCCCTCCACTTT. It is translated as CASSYSSDSFSPLHF.

This clonotype has a handful of counts. The V call is TRBV3-1, the J call TRBJ2-7; D tentatively fits TRBD1 or TRBD2 (6 bases each). The length of the CDR3 is 16 residues. Germline lookup yields CDR1 LGHDT and CDR2 YNNKEL (reference sequence). V lost 0 bases and J lost 3, with 15 bases in between. The CDR3 DNA sequence: TGTGCCAGCAGCCAAGATAAGGGGGGCAGCAGCTACGAGCAGTACTTC. Protein product: CASSQDKGGSSYEQYF.

This clonotype was counted many times. The chain recombines TRBV3-1 with TRBJ2-3, with D unresolved. The V end was cut by 0 bases, the J end by 0 bases, with 1 base between. From germline, CDR1 is LGHDT and CDR2 YNNKEL (reference sequence). The CDR3 covers 13 residues. For the CDR3, the DNA is TGTGCCAGCAGCCAAGAAAGCACAGATACGCAGTATTTT. It codes for CASSQESTDTQYF.

This clonotype was found a few times. The chain joins TRBV28 to TRBJ1-2, with 10 nucleotides matching TRBD1. Germline V lookup: CDR1 MDHEN, CDR2 SYDVKM. The CDR3 loop spans 16 amino acids. With 6 bases clipped from V and 0 bases from J, the junction kept 7 bases outside the gene matches. The CDR3 protein is CASRHGTGVANYGYTF. CDR3 DNA sequence: TGTGCCAGCAGGCACGGGACAGGGGTAGCTAACTATGGCTACACCTTC.

V gene TRBV7-2 combines with J gene TRBJ2-5; perhaps TRBD1 as D (6 bases). V shed 8 bases and J shed 5 bases, with 12 bases lying between them. The CDR3 contains 12 residues. Germline values: CDR1 SGHTA, CDR2 FQGNSA. The CDR3 DNA reads TGTGCCAGCGGGGTAAGGGGGGAGACCCAGTACTTC. Protein product: CASGVRGETQYF.

This clonotype appeared a single time. The genes are TRBV12-3 or TRBV12-4 and TRBJ1-2; no clear D. The V end lost 1 base, the J end lost 2 bases, and 8 bases lay between the germline ends. The CDR3 spans 14 residues. The CDR3 region is CASSLGTMNYGYTF. The DNA for the CDR3 is TGTGCCAGCAGTTTAGGAACTATGAACTATGGCTACACCTTC.

The V gene is TRBV29-1, the J gene TRBJ1-1; D might be TRBD1 (6 bases). Trimming took 7 bases from V and 3 from J, leaving 12 bases between them. Per the germline V gene, CDR1 is SQVTM and CDR2 is ANQGSEA. The CDR3 consists of 12 residues. The CDR3 sequence: CSGDRKDTEAFF. CDR3 nucleotide sequence: TGCAGCGGCGACAGGAAGGACACTGAAGCTTTCTTT.

This clonotype was counted a few times. The chain has TRBV5-1 and TRBJ2-3; 8 nucleotides line up with TRBD1. The CDR3 loop spans 15 amino acids. V lost 5 bases to trimming and J lost 4 bases; unmatched junction nucleotides: 9. Germline V gene lookup returns CDR1 SGHRS and CDR2 YFSETQ. CDR3 sequence reads: CASSTGQVPPDTQYF. The DNA of the CDR3 is TGCGCCAGCAGTACGGGACAGGTCCCGCCAGATACGCAGTATTTT.

J is TRBJ2-2 and V is TRBV4-1; D not resolved. CDR3 length: 15 amino acids. Germline V gives CDR1 MGHRA, CDR2 YSYEKL. Trimming pared 1 base from V and 6 bases from J, leaving 12 bases between. The CDR3 loop is CASSQVVDGAGELFF. The CDR3 DNA follows: TGCGCCAGCAGCCAAGTCGTAGATGGCGCCGGGGAGCTGTTTTTT.

A few counts support this clonotype. The chain is built from TRBV20-1 and TRBJ2-1; tentative D call: TRBD2 (5 bases). The CDR3 contains 12 residues. The ends were cut back, 6 bases at V and 5 bases at J, with 11 bases in the middle. Germline values: CDR1 DFQATT, CDR2 SNEGSKA (reference sequence). CDR3 sequence (DNA): TGCAGTGCCACCTCTAGCAACAATGAGCAGTTCTTC. It specifies CSATSSNNEQFF.

V and J are TRBV5-6 and TRBJ2-5, with D perhaps TRBD2 (7 bases). Germline values: CDR1 SGHDT, CDR2 YYEEEE. This CDR3 comprises 13 residues. The ends were cut back, 4 bases at V and 5 bases at J, with 12 bases in the middle. CDR3 sequence (DNA): TGTGCCAGCAGCAAAGGGGGAGGGGAGACCCAGTACTTC. Residues: CASSKGGGETQYF.

Many counts were recorded for this clonotype. The chain combines TRBV2 with TRBJ2-2; unclear D gene. The CDR3 sequence is 12 residues long. Per the germline V gene, CDR1 is SNHLY and CDR2 is FYNNEI. V lost 7 bases and J 7 bases, leaving 10 bases between the germline ends. The CDR3 here is CASNSDLGELFF. The CDR3 DNA reads as TGTGCCAGCAATTCGGACCTCGGGGAGCTGTTTTTT.

This clonotype was counted only a few times. This chain links TRBV6-5 with TRBJ2-6; 7 nucleotides match TRBD1. Germline trimming cut 6 bases from V and 2 bases from J; bases unmatched to any gene: 4. This CDR3 is built from 15 residues. Germline V gives CDR1 MNHEY, CDR2 SVGAGI. CDR3 nucleotide sequence: TGTGCCAGCAGATATGACAGGGCTGGGGCCAACGTCCTGACTTTC. Encoded protein: CASRYDRAGANVLTF.

This clonotype was counted a few times. V is TRBV20-1 and J is TRBJ1-3; D perhaps matches TRBD1 (5 bases). CDR3 length equals 11 residues. Looked up from germline, CDR1 is DFQATT and CDR2 is SNEGSKA (reference sequence). Trimming cost V 6 bases and J 8 bases, with 11 bases left between them. CDR3: CSAPGGDTIYF. DNA of the CDR3: TGCAGTGCCCCTGGGGGGGACACCATATATTTT.

This clonotype appeared many times. J is TRBJ1-2 and V is TRBV5-6, with D possibly matching TRBD1 (5 bases). V lost 3 bases, J lost 5 bases, and 11 bases lay in between. Germline V lookup: CDR1 SGHDT, CDR2 YYEEEE. CDR3 length equals 13 residues. The CDR3 spells CASSSQQEYGYTF. As DNA, the CDR3 is TGTGCCAGCAGCTCACAACAGGAATATGGCTACACCTTC.

The gene calls are TRBV25-1 and TRBJ1-2; D possibly corresponds to TRBD1 (5 bases). Germline assignment: CDR1 MGHDK and CDR2 SYGVNS. CDR3 size: 15 residues. The V end was cut by 3 bases, the J end by 8 bases, with 19 bases between. The CDR3 sequence: CASSDPGRTKGGYTF. The CDR3 nucleotides are TGTGCCAGCAGTGATCCGGGACGGACCAAGGGCGGCTACACCTTC.

There are many counts of this clonotype. The chain couples TRBV5-1 to TRBJ2-7; 8 bases are shared with TRBD1. This CDR3 has 15 residues. V lost 2 bases to trimming and J lost 2 bases; unmatched junction nucleotides: 6. Germline V gene data show CDR1 as SGHRS and CDR2 as YFSETQ. CDR3 coding DNA: TGCGCCAGCAGCTTCGGGGACAGGAGTACCTACGAGCAGTACTTC. Its translation is CASSFGDRSTYEQYF.

This clonotype was seen at least ten times. The chain couples TRBV7-6 to TRBJ1-6; weak D call: TRBD1 (5 bases). Trimming left V 1 base short and J 5 bases short, with 9 bases between. Germline lookup yields CDR1 SGHVS and CDR2 FNYEAQ. This CDR3 spans 15 amino acids. The CDR3 loop reads CASSLGGANNSPLHF. CDR3 DNA: TGTGCCAGCAGCTTAGGAGGGGCCAATAATTCACCCCTCCACTTT. Drawing the rest from reference TRBV7-6 and TRBJ1-6, the complete variable domain is GAGVSQSPRYKVTKRGQDVALRCDPISGHVSLYWYRQALGQGPEFLTYFNYEAQQDKSGLPNDRFSAERPEGSISTLTIQRTEQRDSAMYRCASSLGGANNSPLHFGNGTRLTVT.

This sequence joins TRBV2 and TRBJ2-4, with 11 bases lining up with TRBD2. The CDR3 has 14 residues. With 2 bases clipped from V and 6 bases from J, the junction kept 0 bases outside the gene matches. Germline V gene data show CDR1 as SNHLY and CDR2 as FYNNEI. CDR3 sequence: CASSETSGRNIQYF. The DNA of the CDR3 is TGTGCCAGCAGTGAAACTAGCGGGAGAAACATTCAGTACTTC. Filled out from reference TRBV2 and TRBJ2-4, the complete variable domain reads EPEVTQTPSHQVTQMGQEVILRCVPISNHLYFYWYRQILGQKVEFLVSFYNNEISEKSEIFDDQFSVERPDGSNFTLKIRSTKLEDSAMYFCASSETSGRNIQYFGAGTRLSVL.

The chain links TRBV7-2 to TRBJ2-2; D is unresolved. Trimming removed 3 bases at V and 7 bases at J, with 6 bases between. This CDR3 region has 12 residues. CDR1 SGHTA and CDR2 FQGNSA come from the germline V gene. The CDR3 spells CASSLVVGELFF. CDR3 sequence (DNA): TGTGCCAGCAGCTTGGTAGTCGGGGAGCTGTTTTTT.

This clonotype was seen repeatedly, ten times or more. The chain is built from TRBV4-3 and TRBJ2-2; D call uncertain. CDR1 is LGHNA and CDR2 is YSLEER in the germline V gene. Trimming removed 4 bases at V and 0 bases at J, with 18 bases between. This CDR3 has 18 amino acids. CDR3: CASSPSIPRRTNTGELFF. DNA of the CDR3: TGCGCCAGCAGCCCCTCGATCCCTAGAAGAACGAACACCGGGGAGCTGTTTTTT.

Many counts were recorded for this clonotype. The rearrangement links TRBV29-1 to TRBJ2-7; perhaps TRBD1 as D (6 bases). CDR3 size: 13 residues. With 3 bases removed from V and 6 bases from J, the gap between germline ends came to 15 bases. Germline V gene data show CDR1 as SQVTM and CDR2 as ANQGSEA. The CDR3 protein is CSVDTTGFGEQYF. Here the CDR3 DNA reads TGCAGCGTTGACACTACAGGGTTCGGCGAGCAGTACTTC.